The 15 T cell receptor beta chains in this list originate from one sample, sequenced in a study of blood T cell repertoires in COVID-19 (dated by TCRdb to about 2020). Libraries came from the immunoSEQ multiplex PCR assay. This is the immuneACCESS table as TCRdb keeps it, with only in-frame sequences that have V and J called. A part of the clones is gone; compared with another copy, unresolved V genes explain less than half, and the rest is unexplained. The sample data list about 190,000 clones, and 70% to 80% of these were observed just once. The ten most abundant clones make up around 11% of the sample. Sequences were obtained from peripheral blood. These receptors originate from a woman in her forties or fifties with acute or convalescent COVID-19.

The V call is TRBV5-1, the J call TRBJ2-7, with D possibly being TRBD2 (5 bases). The ends were cut back, 2 bases at V and 5 bases at J, with 11 bases in the middle. This CDR3 has 13 amino acids. CDR1 and CDR2 (germline): SGHRS, YFSETQ. In DNA, the CDR3 is TGCGCCAGCAGCTTTATGTACGGGGACGAGCAGTACTTC. It specifies CASSFMYGDEQYF.

This chain joins TRBV4-3 and TRBJ2-7; 10 bases line up with TRBD1. This CDR3 contains 15 residues. In germline, CDR1 is LGHNA, CDR2 YSLEER. The J segment lost 4 bases and the V segment lost 0 bases, leaving 3 bases of the junction unmatched. This CDR3 reads CASSQDLGQGYEQYF. DNA for the CDR3: TGCGCCAGCAGCCAAGATTTGGGACAGGGGTACGAGCAGTACTTC.

The table lists this clone with a few counts. The chain has TRBV5-6 and TRBJ1-2; D is uncertain. The CDR3 spans 13 residues. Germline values: CDR1 SGHDT, CDR2 YYEEEE. Trimming removed 1 base at V and 8 bases at J, with 12 bases between. CDR3 protein: CASSLPGSSGYTF. The CDR3 coding sequence is TGTGCCAGCAGCTTGCCCGGGAGCAGCGGCTACACCTTC.

This chain joins TRBV7-2 and TRBJ1-2; TRBD1 might be the D (6 bases). This CDR3 is built from 15 residues. Per the germline V gene, CDR1 is SGHTA and CDR2 is FQGNSA. The V end was cut by 2 bases, the J end by 0 bases, with 10 bases between. The CDR3 protein is CASSLTGTSNYGYTF. The CDR3 DNA is TGTGCCAGCAGCTTAACAGGGACCTCTAACTATGGCTACACCTTC.

The genes are TRBV27 and TRBJ2-5; no clear D gene. Germline-derived CDR1 and CDR2 are MNHEY and SMNVEV (reference sequence). V lost 4 bases and J 13 bases, leaving 16 bases between the germline ends. This CDR3 contains 12 residues. In nucleotides, the CDR3 is TGTGCCAGCAGTTCCTCTCCCGGAGTAAGGTACTTC. This translates into CASSSSPGVRYF.

The table lists this clone with a count of one. This sequence joins TRBV3-1 (or the pseudogene TRBV3-2) and TRBJ2-5; 7 bases are a match to TRBD2. The junction had 11 bases not matched to a gene; V was cut back by 2 bases and J by 5 bases. Germline V gene data show CDR1 as LGHDT and CDR2 as YNNKEL (reference sequence). This CDR3 has 16 amino acids. The CDR3 DNA reads as TGTGCCAGCAGCCAATCCACTAGCGCCCCAGGGGAGACCCAGTACTTC. Protein: CASSQSTSAPGETQYF.

This clone was seen more than once but under ten times. The chain is built from TRBV30 and TRBJ1-2, with 7 bases identical to TRBD1. The germline V gene encodes CDR1 GTSNPN and CDR2 SVGIG (reference sequence). Unmatched junction bases numbered 8, after V lost 1 base and J lost 3 bases. The CDR3 covers 15 residues. In DNA form, the CDR3 reads TGTGCCTGGAGTGACGGGCAGGGGGGTCACTATGGCTACACCTTC. It is translated as CAWSDGQGGHYGYTF.

CDR3 DNA sequence: TGTGCCAGCAGCCAAGCTATAGATTACTATGGCTACACCTTC. Translation gives CASSQAIDYYGYTF. This rearrangement joins TRBV4-2 to TRBJ1-2, with D uncertain. The length of the CDR3 is 14 residues. The germline CDR1 and CDR2 sequences are LGHNA and YNFKEQ. The V end was cut by 1 base, the J end by 3 bases, with 9 bases between.

The gene calls are TRBV6-5 and TRBJ2-7; D perhaps matches TRBD1 (5 bases). The CDR3 has 14 amino acids. Trimming took off 6 bases at V and 2 bases at J, with 14 bases between the two ends. Germline lookup yields CDR1 MNHEY and CDR2 SVGAGI. The CDR3 sequence: CASSVGGATYEQYF. In DNA form, the CDR3 reads TGTGCCAGCAGCGTAGGTGGGGCCACCTACGAGCAGTACTTC.

The chain recombines TRBV15 with TRBJ2-2; 7 bases match TRBD2. CDR3 length: 17 amino acids. Trimming at V came to 1 base and at J to 2 bases, leaving 7 bases not matched to a gene. Germline-derived CDR1 and CDR2 are LNHNV and YYDKDF (reference sequence). This chain's CDR3 is CATSRGAQGLNTGELFF. In DNA, the CDR3 is TGTGCCACCAGCAGAGGAGCGCAGGGACTAAACACCGGGGAGCTGTTTTTT.

The rearrangement links TRBV28 to TRBJ1-5; 8 bases agree with TRBD1. This CDR3 comprises 15 residues. J was trimmed by 3 bases and V by 3 bases; bases with no gene match: 4. Germline assignment: CDR1 MDHEN and CDR2 SYDVKM. The CDR3 nucleotides are TGTGCCAGCAGTTTTCGGACAGGGTTCAATCAGCCCCAGCATTTT. Amino acids: CASSFRTGFNQPQHF.

The rearrangement joins TRBV6-5 to TRBJ2-3; weak D call: TRBD1 (8 bases). Germline V CDR1 and CDR2: MNHEY, SVGAGI. CDR3 length equals 14 residues. Trimming pared 6 bases from V and 9 bases from J, leaving 19 bases between. The CDR3 loop reads CASSSGQGGRTQYF. CDR3 in DNA: TGTGCCAGCAGCTCCGGACAGGGAGGGCGGACGCAGTATTTT.

This chain uses TRBV7-8 with TRBJ2-5, with 8 bases that match TRBD1. Germline assignment: CDR1 SGHVS and CDR2 FQNEAQ. The CDR3 is 14 residues long. The V segment lost 2 bases and the J segment 1 base; nucleotides outside the gene matches: 0. This chain's CDR3 is CASSLTGGQETQYF. The CDR3 DNA sequence: TGTGCCAGCAGCTTAACAGGGGGCCAAGAGACCCAGTACTTC.

This clone was seen a handful of times. The V gene is TRBV10-2, the J gene TRBJ2-2; no definite D call. The V end lost 8 bases, the J end lost 5 bases, and 15 bases lay between the germline ends. The CDR3 runs 14 residues. CDR1 is WSHSY, CDR2 SAAADI, per germline. In nucleotides, the CDR3 is TGCGCCAGCGTGGGCCTATTCTCGACCGGGGAGCTGTTTTTT. It specifies CASVGLFSTGELFF.

The chain carries TRBV18 and TRBJ1-1; D gene uncertain. Trimming removed 0 bases at V and 1 base at J, with 6 bases between. Germline V gene data show CDR1 as KGHSH and CDR2 as LQKENI. This CDR3 has 14 amino acids. The CDR3 region is CASSPPSGNTEAFF. CDR3 DNA sequence: TGTGCCAGCTCACCACCGTCGGGGAACACTGAAGCTTTCTTT. Variable domain in full (rest from reference TRBV18 and TRBJ1-1): NAGVMQNPRHLVRRRGQEARLRCSPMKGHSHVYWYRQLPEEGLKFMVYLQKENIIDESGMPKERFSAEFPKEGPSILRIQQVVRGDSAAYFCASSPPSGNTEAFFGQGTRLTVV.